These 17 T cell receptor beta chains were all obtained from the same sample, sequenced in a study of PD-L1 blockade in urothelial cancer. The data were produced by immunoSEQ multiplex PCR, yet TCRdb's version contains in-frame clones alone and is incomplete. In the table there are some 54,000 clones, 84% of which are singletons. The sample here was PBMCs, taken around atezolizumab (anti-PD-L1) treatment. These receptors all come from a man in his forties with urothelial cancer.

V is TRBV6-5 and J is TRBJ2-5, with D possibly TRBD2 on 6 matching bases. Deletions cut 4 bases from V and 4 bases from J, with 13 bases between. Germline values: CDR1 MNHEY, CDR2 SVGAGI. CDR3 length equals 14 residues. The CDR3 DNA is TGTGCCAGCAGTTTGTCCGGGGGTGTAGAGACCCAGTACTTC. It yields the protein CASSLSGGVETQYF.

The chain recombines TRBV13 with TRBJ2-7; D unresolved. Trimming shortened V by 1 base and J by 5 bases, and 9 bases separated the two germline ends. Germline CDR1 is PRHDT and CDR2 is FYEKMQ (reference sequence). The CDR3 spans 13 residues. The CDR3 region is CASSLDRVNEQYF. CDR3 coding DNA: TGTGCCAGCAGCTTAGACAGAGTGAACGAGCAGTACTTC.

The chain has TRBV6-5 and TRBJ2-1; D call uncertain. Trimming cost V 2 bases and J 5 bases, with 16 bases left between them. The CDR3 runs to 16 residues. The germline CDR1 and CDR2 sequences are MNHEY and SVGAGI. CDR3: CASSYAFGAYDNEQFF. The DNA for the CDR3 is TGTGCCAGCAGTTACGCCTTCGGAGCGTATGACAATGAGCAGTTCTTC.

V gene TRBV18 combines with J gene TRBJ2-5; 7 bases align to TRBD2. The J segment lost 5 bases and the V segment lost 3 bases, leaving 3 bases of the junction unmatched. The germline V gene has CDR1 KGHSH and CDR2 LQKENI. The CDR3 is 13 amino acids. The CDR3 DNA sequence: TGTGCCAGCTCACCCATCGGGAGGGAGACCCAGTACTTC. Translated: CASSPIGRETQYF.

This rearrangement joins TRBV11-3 to TRBJ2-3, with a tentative D call TRBD1 (5 bases). This CDR3 is built from 14 residues. Per the germline V gene, CDR1 is SGHNT and CDR2 is YENEEA. Trimming left V 3 bases short and J 2 bases short, with 9 bases between. The CDR3 protein is CASSFLGDTDTQYF. Written as DNA, the CDR3 is TGTGCCAGCAGCTTTCTAGGGGACACAGATACGCAGTATTTT.

The chain employs TRBV10-1 and TRBJ2-5; weak D call: TRBD2 (7 bases). CDR3 size: 14 residues. Trimming stripped 6 bases from V and 3 bases from J, with 14 bases between. Germline assignment: CDR1 WNHNN and CDR2 SYGVQD (reference sequence). The CDR3 region is CASSIGGPEETQYF. For the CDR3, the DNA is TGCGCCAGCAGCATCGGGGGGCCTGAAGAGACCCAGTACTTC.

This chain connects TRBV5-1 to TRBJ2-5; a weak D match, TRBD1 (6 bases). The CDR3 loop spans 13 amino acids. The germline V and J ends were trimmed by 6 bases and 0 bases, with 9 bases remaining between them. The germline V gene has CDR1 SGHRS and CDR2 YFSETQ. The CDR3 DNA reads as TGCGCCAGCACAACAGGGTACCAAGAGACCCAGTACTTC. Amino acids: CASTTGYQETQYF. Full variable domain (remainder filled in from reference TRBV5-1 and TRBJ2-5): KAGVTQTPRYLIKTRGQQVTLSCSPISGHRSVSWYQQTPGQGLQFLFEYFSETQRNKGNFPGRFSGRQFSNSRSEMNVSTLELGDSALYLCASTTGYQETQYFGPGTRLLVL.

This clone was picked up a small number of times. The V call is TRBV28, the J call TRBJ1-2, with a tentative D call TRBD1 (6 bases). This CDR3 is built from 12 residues. The germline gives CDR1 MDHEN, CDR2 SYDVKM. Trimming cost V 9 bases and J 4 bases, with 12 bases left between them. The CDR3 spells CASRQGTYGYTF. The DNA of the CDR3 is TGTGCCAGTCGGCAGGGGACCTATGGCTACACCTTC.

This chain connects TRBV10-3 to TRBJ1-5, with D hard to call. The CDR3 sequence is 15 residues long. V was trimmed by 6 bases and J by 0 bases, leaving 12 bases between them. Germline assignment: CDR1 ENHRY and CDR2 SYGVKD. The CDR3 DNA follows: TGTGCCATCAGCTCCAGCGAGTATAGCAATCAGCCCCAGCATTTT. Its protein product is CAISSSEYSNQPQHF.

This chain links TRBV6-4 with TRBJ1-1; tentative D call: TRBD1 (6 bases). Trimming left V 3 bases short and J 3 bases short, with 11 bases between. Germline loops: CDR1 MRHNA, CDR2 SNTAGT. The CDR3 sequence is 14 residues long. This CDR3 reads CASSETGIDTEAFF. In DNA form, the CDR3 reads TGTGCCAGCAGTGAAACAGGGATAGACACTGAAGCTTTCTTT.

The chain is built from TRBV5-6 and TRBJ2-2; D not resolved. The germline V gene encodes CDR1 SGHDT and CDR2 YYEEEE. There are 15 residues in the CDR3. The V end lost 0 bases, the J end lost 1 base, and 7 bases lay between the germline ends. The CDR3 nucleotides are TGTGCCAGCAGCTTGGCGCGGCAGAACACCGGGGAGCTGTTTTTT. It codes for CASSLARQNTGELFF.

Details on this clone: Its ends do not fully match the called genes, so a read error is possible. V gene TRBV7-7 combines with J gene TRBJ1-1; D gene uncertain. The germline V gene encodes CDR1 SSHAT and CDR2 FNYEAQ (reference sequence). This CDR3 region has 13 residues. This CDR3 reads CASSPVMNTEAFF. The CDR3 DNA reads TGTGCTAGCAGCCCCGTTATGAACACTGAAGCTTTCTTT.

This rearrangement joins TRBV28 to TRBJ2-7; 7 nucleotides match TRBD2. With V trimmed by 6 bases and J by 1 base, 9 bases remained unmatched. The CDR3 is 15 amino acids. Germline lookup yields CDR1 MDHEN and CDR2 SYDVKM. The CDR3 loop reads CASSRQGRGSYEQYF. The CDR3, as DNA: TGTGCCAGCAGCCGCCAAGGGAGGGGATCCTACGAGCAGTACTTC.

The gene calls are TRBV28 and TRBJ1-1; TRBD1 agrees at 9 bases. V dropped 3 bases and J dropped 11; count of bases not matched to a gene: 16. The length of the CDR3 is 16 residues. Germline V gene sequence: CDR1 MDHEN, CDR2 SYDVKM. The chain's CDR3 is CASSFNYRDRDVEAFF. DNA for the CDR3: TGTGCCAGCAGTTTTAATTACCGGGACAGGGATGTCGAGGCTTTCTTT.

V gene TRBV7-9 combines with J gene TRBJ2-7; 7 bases map to TRBD2. V was pared by 5 bases and J by 3 bases, with 16 bases of the junction left unmatched. Germline-derived CDR1 and CDR2 are SEHNR and FQNEAQ (reference sequence). This CDR3 region has 17 residues. CDR3 amino acids: CASSPGSGFPESYEQYF. CDR3 sequence (DNA): TGTGCCAGCAGCCCCGGTAGCGGGTTCCCCGAAAGCTACGAGCAGTACTTC.

The J gene is TRBJ1-6, the V gene TRBV5-1; weak D call: TRBD1 (5 bases). Germline lookup yields CDR1 SGHRS and CDR2 YFSETQ. V was clipped by 4 bases and J by 9 bases, with 14 bases between them. The CDR3 extends over 14 amino acids. CDR3 protein: CASSTGSGGSPLHF. The CDR3 DNA reads as TGCGCCAGCAGCACAGGATCCGGGGGTTCACCCCTCCACTTT.

The chain links TRBV5-1 to TRBJ2-3; 7 bases are a match to TRBD2. Germline-derived CDR1 and CDR2 are SGHRS and YFSETQ. Trimming took 0 bases from V and 2 from J; bases not matched to a gene: 6. The CDR3 contains 16 residues. CDR3 DNA: TGCGCCAGCAGCTTGGCCGCGGGAGCGACCACAGATACGCAGTATTTT. Its protein is CASSLAAGATTDTQYF.